This T cell receptor beta chain was documented in a study of T cells in Graves' hyperthyroidism and ophthalmopathy (dated by TCRdb to 2018 to 2020). About the study as a whole: Peripheral blood was collected at initial diagnosis, before any treatment. After blood sampling, hyperthyroidism patients were treated with methimazole at a starting dose of 30 mg daily, and ophthalmopathy patients were treated with high-dose intravenous methylprednisolone. A discovery cohort of about 96 patients, about 40 with Graves' ophthalmopathy and about 58 with stable Graves' hyperthyroidism, was used to find distinguishing TCR V-J signatures. In addition, the study compared T-cell repertoires in thyroid tissue and in blood from over 5 Graves' hyperthyroidism patients. According to the paper, TCR Vbeta CDR3 sequencing was carried out on some 140 peripheral blood samples, which came from over 40 ophthalmopathy, approximately 78 hyperthyroidism and approximately 17 progressor patients. Prospective prediction of ophthalmopathy was tested in an independent validation cohort consisting of some 20 hyperthyroidism patients and some 16 patients who later progressed to ophthalmopathy. The roughly 99 discovery patients were divided at random into training and test sets in a 7:3 ratio. General conclusions and limits of the study: Most expanded thyroid clonotypes (frequency above 0.001) were also detected in blood, a finding suggesting that blood repertoires may reflect thyroid immune responses. In cross-validation, a model built on a 13 V-J signature told ophthalmopathy apart from stable hyperthyroidism with 85% to 90% sensitivity and approximately 81% specificity, and in testing the same model reached 80%/75%. No statistical method was used to fix the sample size in advance, and group allocation was not hidden from the investigators. In validation, progression to ophthalmopathy was predicted by the model with around 71% sensitivity and 72% to 80% specificity, a median of 6.5 months before onset.

This clonotype came up a few times. The clone's antigen remains unknown. No much larger clone is present one base from it, and per-base qualities are unavailable. The hyperthyroidism patients were between 18 and 65 years old and newly diagnosed, with a disease duration of less than 2 months. Exclusion was applied to patients with uncontrolled infections, other autoimmune diseases, pregnancy or lactation. Diagnoses relied on clinical symptoms, serum thyroxine and TRAb, thyroid ultrasound and orbital computed tomography. For progressor patients, blood was drawn at the first diagnosis of hyperthyroidism, before any ophthalmopathy symptoms had appeared. PBMCs were separated from 7.5 to 10 ml of fresh peripheral blood using Ficoll-Paque density gradient centrifugation. Progressor patients were initially diagnosed with Graves' hyperthyroidism and developed ophthalmopathy during follow-up. Total RNA was extracted with Trizol reagent, and quality was checked on an Agilent 2100 Bioanalyzer.

The CDR3 runs 15 amino acids, cysteine and phenylalanine included. Of the read, only the CDR3 DNA is kept; its 45 bases are in frame from base 1. Reading the germline V gene (reference sequence) gives CDR1 LGHDT and CDR2 YNNKEL. Between the V and J ends, shortened by 0 bases and 8 bases respectively, the junction contains 14 bases. TCR beta CDR3 regions were amplified from RNA transcripts. For the first round of RT-PCR on the TCR CDR3, the HTBI primer set was used together with the Qiagen OneStep RT-PCR kit. The libraries were constructed in a second round of multiplex PCR and then size-selected and purified. Libraries were sequenced paired-end with 100 bp reads on an Illumina HiSeq2000. In the source study's methods: SOAPnuke was used to process the raw data, throwing out any read that contained adapters or uncalled bases, had a mean Phred below 15, or lacked an exact constant-primer or identifier match. High-quality paired reads were merged using COPE v1.2.5, and each unique nucleotide sequence was defined as a clonotype. Clonotypes were aligned to IMGT TRBV, TRBD and TRBJ reference segments using MiTCR v1.1. The analysis was restricted to V-J combinations with a frequency above 0.0001, which together covered around 99% of the repertoires. A TCS score was defined as the ratio between F50 (clonal expansion) and ExV (chaos), using BLOSUM62-based TCRdist between CDR3 peptides within each V-J. Welch's t-statistics and random forest reduced 450 to 600 V-J features to 10 to 15, which were used in a naive Bayes classifier (R e1071). Using fastp at Q25 and MiXCR, TCRdb reprocessed the public reads and kept productive beta chains. Rows with a matching CDR3 protein are joined into one entry that keeps the most common DNA and genes. TCRdb's processing, not the authors', yielded these V and J calls. This sample holds about 350,000 distinct CDR3 sequences; about 18% were observed only once. The ten largest make up 30% to 35% of the sample.

The receptor's source is a woman aged 30 to 39 with Graves' hyperthyroidism that later progressed to Graves' ophthalmopathy. The sequence links TRBV3-1 to TRBJ2-4, with the D gene too uncertain to name. Sequencing was performed on blood. The sequenced DNA: TGTGCCAGCAGCCAAGAGGAAGGGTTGATTGACATTCAGTACTTC. The encoded protein is CASSQEEGLIDIQYF.